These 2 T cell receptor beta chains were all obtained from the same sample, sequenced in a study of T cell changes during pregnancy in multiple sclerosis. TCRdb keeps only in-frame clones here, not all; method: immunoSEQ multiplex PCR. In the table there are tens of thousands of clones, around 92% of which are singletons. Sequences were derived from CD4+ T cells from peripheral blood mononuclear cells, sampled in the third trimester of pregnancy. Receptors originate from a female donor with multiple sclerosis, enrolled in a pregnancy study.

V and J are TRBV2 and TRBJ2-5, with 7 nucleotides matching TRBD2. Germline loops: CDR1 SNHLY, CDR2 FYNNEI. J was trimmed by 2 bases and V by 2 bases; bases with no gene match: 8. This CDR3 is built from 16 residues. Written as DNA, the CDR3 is TGTGCCAGCAGTGAACCTTGGGGGGGATCACAAGAGACCCAGTACTTC. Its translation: CASSEPWGGSQETQYF.

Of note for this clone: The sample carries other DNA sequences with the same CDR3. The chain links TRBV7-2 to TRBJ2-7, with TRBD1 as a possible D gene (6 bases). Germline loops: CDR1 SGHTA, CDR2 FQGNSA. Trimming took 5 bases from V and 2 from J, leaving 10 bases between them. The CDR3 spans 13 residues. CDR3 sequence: CASSPRTAYEQYF. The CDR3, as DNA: TGTGCCAGCAGCCCAAGGACAGCCTACGAGCAGTACTTC.